This T cell receptor beta chain was recovered during a study of T cells in Graves' hyperthyroidism and ophthalmopathy. CDR3 size: 15 residues. Per germline, CDR1 SNHLY and CDR2 FYNNEI. Unmatched junction bases numbered 4, after V lost 5 bases and J lost 0 bases. The table lists this clonotype with many counts. Its cognate antigen is unknown. Whole-study results and caveats: Ophthalmopathy got predicted by the model a median approximately 6 months before its onset.

RNA transcripts were the template for amplifying TCR beta CDR3 regions. HTBI primers were used for first-round RT-PCR of the TCR CDR3. One entry per CDR3 protein results from TCRdb running MiXCR on the multiplex PCR reads. Of 600,000 to 850,000 distinct CDR3 sequences listed, about 19% are singletons. The sequence was collected from a woman aged 50 to 60 with Graves' hyperthyroidism that later progressed to Graves' ophthalmopathy. This sequence joins TRBV2 and TRBJ1-2, with 9 bases lining up with TRBD1. The sample comprised blood. The CDR3 loop reads CASSIGTGPNYGYTF. The CDR3 DNA follows: TGTGCCAGCAGTATCGGGACAGGGCCTAACTATGGCTACACCTTC.